These T cell receptor beta chains were read from a single sample in a study of blood T cell repertoires in COVID-19. TCRdb keeps only in-frame clones here, not all; method: immunoSEQ multiplex PCR. The sample lists approximately 47,000 clones; 84% were seen once. The sample was peripheral blood. The source of these receptors is a man aged 60-69 years with acute or convalescent COVID-19. Each CDR3 is given with its conserved first and last residue. D genes are given only for firm matches. Rows may omit the clone size; those that give it use once, few, many or a size class.

D: TRBD2
V: TRBV24-1
size: once
J: TRBJ2-1
DNA: TGTGCCACCAGTGATTTCAGGGACTACCCGTTGAATGAGCAGTTCTTC
CDR3: CATSDFRDYPLNEQFF

D: -
V: TRBV2
size: once
J: TRBJ2-3
DNA: TGTGCCAGCATCGGGACTGACCGGACAGATACGCAGTATTTT
CDR3: CASIGTDRTDTQYF

D: -
V: TRBV5-4
size: -
J: TRBJ1-2
DNA: TGTGCCAGCAGCGCGGGGCACAGCACTAACTATGGCTACACCTTC
CDR3: CASSAGHSTNYGYTF

D: -
V: TRBV4-1
size: -
J: TRBJ1-5
DNA: TGCGCCAGCAGCCAAGCGGTCCAGGCGAGCAATCAGCCCCAGCATTTT
CDR3: CASSQAVQASNQPQHF

D: -
V: TRBV24-1
size: -
J: TRBJ1-5
DNA: TGTGCCACCAGCGGGGTGAGCAATCAGCCCCAGCATTTT
CDR3: CATSGVSNQPQHF

D: -
V: TRBV7-3
size: -
J: TRBJ1-1
DNA: TGTGCCAGCAGCTTAAATGCAGGAAACACTGAAGCTTTCTTT
CDR3: CASSLNAGNTEAFF

D: TRBD1
V: TRBV19
size: -
J: TRBJ2-7
DNA: TGTGCCAGTAGCACAGGGGGCTACGAGCAGTACTTC
CDR3: CASSTGGYEQYF

D: TRBD2
V: TRBV5-1
size: few
J: TRBJ2-1
DNA: TGCGCCAGCAGCTTGGGCGGGGGGGGATACAATGAGCAGTTCTTC
CDR3: CASSLGGGGYNEQFF

D: TRBD1
V: TRBV19
size: -
J: TRBJ1-5
DNA: TGTGCCGGCGGGACAGGCCATTTCAATCAGCCCCAGCATTTT
CDR3: CAGGTGHFNQPQHF

D: TRBD1
V: TRBV9
size: -
J: TRBJ1-4
DNA: TGTGCCAGCAGCGTAAAGGGACAGTTTAATGAAAAACTGTTTTTT
CDR3: CASSVKGQFNEKLFF

D: -
V: TRBV7-9
size: -
J: TRBJ2-1
DNA: TGTGCCAGCAGCCCTAAGGGGAATGAGCAGTTCTTC
CDR3: CASSPKGNEQFF

D: TRBD1
V: TRBV2
size: -
J: TRBJ1-5
DNA: TGTGCCAGCAGTGAAAGACAGGGGGCTCAGCCCCAGCATTTT
CDR3: CASSERQGAQPQHF

D: TRBD1
V: TRBV3-1/TRBV3-2
size: -
J: TRBJ1-6
DNA: TGTGCCAGCAGCCAAGGTTACACAGGGGCCAATTCACCCCTCCACTTT
CDR3: CASSQGYTGANSPLHF

D: TRBD1
V: TRBV5-1
size: -
J: TRBJ2-1
DNA: TGCGCCAGCAGCCTTCGACAGGGGGCATCCTACAATGAGCAGTTCTTC
CDR3: CASSLRQGASYNEQFF

D: TRBD1
V: TRBV9
size: -
J: TRBJ1-2
DNA: TGTGCCAGCAGCGGAAAACAGGGGGCCGGTGGCTACACCTTC
CDR3: CASSGKQGAGGYTF

D: TRBD1
V: TRBV6-1
size: few
J: TRBJ2-7
DNA: TGTGCCAGCAGGCGGACAGGGGAGTACGAGCAGTACTTC
CDR3: CASRRTGEYEQYF

D: TRBD2
V: TRBV10-3
size: many
J: TRBJ2-7
DNA: TGTGCCATCAGCATCGGGGGGATGAACTACGAGCAGTACTTC
CDR3: CAISIGGMNYEQYF

D: TRBD1
V: TRBV4-3
size: -
J: TRBJ2-7
DNA: TGCGCCAGCAGCCAAGGACAGGGGCGCCACGAGCAGTACTTC
CDR3: CASSQGQGRHEQYF

D: TRBD1
V: TRBV19
size: -
J: TRBJ2-7
DNA: TGTGCCAGTAGTATACTCGGGACAGGGGGTTCCTACGAGCAGTACTTC
CDR3: CASSILGTGGSYEQYF

D: TRBD1
V: TRBV10-3
size: -
J: TRBJ2-1
DNA: TGTGCCATCAGTGACCCTGGGACAGGGGGCAAGAATGAGCAGTTCTTC
CDR3: CAISDPGTGGKNEQFF

D: TRBD1
V: TRBV27
size: -
J: TRBJ2-7
DNA: TGTGCCAGCAGTCGATACAGGGGACCCTACGAGCAGTACTTC
CDR3: CASSRYRGPYEQYF

D: TRBD1
V: TRBV7-2
size: -
J: TRBJ2-1
DNA: TGTGCCAGCAGCTTAGGGACAGGCTACAATGAGCAGTTCTTC
CDR3: CASSLGTGYNEQFF

D: -
V: TRBV4-3
size: once
J: TRBJ1-3
DNA: TGCGCCAGCAGCCAAGATAGTCGGTTCTCTGGAAACACCATATATTTT
CDR3: CASSQDSRFSGNTIYF

D: TRBD1
V: TRBV7-9
size: -
J: TRBJ1-2
DNA: TGTGCCAGCAGCCTACAGGGGGTTGAGGGCTATGGCTACACCTTC
CDR3: CASSLQGVEGYGYTF